This T cell receptor (beta chain) stems from a study of metastatic and nonmetastatic thyroid tumors. Among the patients, none had received any treatment before thyroid surgery. V dropped 4 bases and J dropped 2 bases, with 12 bases sitting between them. There are 14 residues in the CDR3. The germline gives CDR1 SGHDN, CDR2 FVKESK. This clone was found many times. Its antigen is as yet unknown. Whole-study results and caveats: Benign nodules reportedly had significantly lower TCR beta diversity than malignant thyroid tumors in blood and tumor.

Authors' analysis steps: To classify distant metastasis in papillary thyroid cancer, a model was built from CDR3 differences across clinicopathological groups. TCRdb reassembled clones from the PCR reads with MiXCR. The V and J calls here are based on TCRdb, not the publication. The table has around 34,000 clones, approximately 16% seen once. Sequenced: blood. The clonotype originates from a female donor with papillary thyroid cancer or a benign thyroid nodule (not recorded which). Some clones in this sample may be carry-over from other donors' samples. The genes are TRBV14 and TRBJ2-7, with D uncertain. The DNA for the CDR3 is TGTGCCAGCAGCCGAGAGACAAGAACCTACGAGCAGTACTTC. Its translation: CASSRETRTYEQYF. The whole variable domain, filled in from reference TRBV14 and TRBJ2-7, reads EAGVTQFPSHSVIEKGQTVTLRCDPISGHDNLYWYRRVMGKEIKFLLHFVKESKQDESGMPNNRFLAERTGGTYSTLKVQPAELEDSGVYFCASSRETRTYEQYFGPGTRLTVT.